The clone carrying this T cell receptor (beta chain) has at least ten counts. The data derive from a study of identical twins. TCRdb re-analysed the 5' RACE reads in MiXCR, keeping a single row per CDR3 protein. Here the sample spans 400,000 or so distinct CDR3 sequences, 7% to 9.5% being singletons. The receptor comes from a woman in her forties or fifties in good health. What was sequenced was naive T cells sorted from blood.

Here the CDR3 reads CASSLTGTLYEQYF. As DNA, the CDR3 is TGTGCCAGCAGTCTCACCGGGACACTCTACGAGCAGTACTTC. The chain is built from TRBV7-2 and TRBJ2-7; TRBD1 is a possible D gene (6 bases). Per germline, CDR1 SGHTA and CDR2 FQGNSA. CDR3 length: 14 amino acids. Between the trimmed V and J ends, which lost 6 bases and 3 bases, there was a span of 15 bases. The full variable domain, completed using reference TRBV7-2 and TRBJ2-7, is GAGVSQSPSNKVTEKGKDVELRCDPISGHTALYWYRQSLGQGLEFLIYFQGNSAPDKSGLPSDRFSAERTGGSVSTLTIQRTQQEDSAVYLCASSLTGTLYEQYFGPGTRLTVT.